This T cell receptor beta chain was retrieved from a study of radiation and T cells in renal cell carcinoma. The method was immunoSEQ multiplex PCR; TCRdb's version includes in-frame clones alone and lacks a portion of them. The table shows around 94,000 clones, with 86% occurring only once. This sample's time point: baseline pretreatment blood. The treatment was: 15 Gy SBRT to primary tumor, nephrectomy 4 weeks later. CDR1 MGHRA and CDR2 YSYEKL come from the germline V gene. Trimming cost V 4 bases and J 1 base, with 18 bases left between them. CDR3 length: 17 amino acids. The receptor comes from a man aged 50 to 59 with renal cell carcinoma. The sequencing here drew on blood, taken from a patient whose treatment included radiotherapy and nephrectomy. The rearrangement joins TRBV4-1 to TRBJ2-3; no clear D. The DNA for the CDR3 is TGCGCCAGCAGCCGAGAGGTGATTACGGGTCGCACAGATACGCAGTATTTT. Translation gives CASSREVITGRTDTQYF.